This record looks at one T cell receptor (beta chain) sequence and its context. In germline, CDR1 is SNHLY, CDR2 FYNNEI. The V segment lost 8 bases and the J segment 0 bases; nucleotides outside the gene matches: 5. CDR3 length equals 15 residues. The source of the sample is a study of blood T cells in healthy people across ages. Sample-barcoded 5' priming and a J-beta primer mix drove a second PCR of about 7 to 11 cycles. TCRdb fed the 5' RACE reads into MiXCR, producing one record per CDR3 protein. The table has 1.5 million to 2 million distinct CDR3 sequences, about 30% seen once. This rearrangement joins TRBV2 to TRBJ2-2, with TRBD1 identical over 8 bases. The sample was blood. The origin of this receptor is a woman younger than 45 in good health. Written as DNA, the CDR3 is TGTGCCAGCCAAGTCAGGGGGCCGAACACCGGGGAGCTGTTTTTT. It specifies CASQVRGPNTGELFF.